The clone carrying this T cell receptor beta chain turned up a few times. No antigen is known for it. CDR3-region Arm-PCR and iRepertoire HTBI primers produced the TCR beta libraries. TCRdb passed the multiplex PCR reads through MiXCR, listing each CDR3 protein once. The table shows approximately 540,000 distinct CDR3 sequences, with 12% occurring only once. Noted time point: newly diagnosed GD, antithyroid drugs for less than 3 months. PBMCs provided the RNA from which the TCR library was made. The data were taken from a study of regulatory T cells in long-lasting Graves disease. Study findings and constraints: Only peripheral blood was studied, not thyroid tissue. Persistent Graves' patients showed less TCR diversity than newly diagnosed patients showed.

These data were also filed under a second study, of T cells in Graves' hyperthyroidism and ophthalmopathy. That source notes: Among clonotypes expanded in thyroid above 0.001, most were also found in blood. A 13 V-J signature model discriminated ophthalmopathy versus stable hyperthyroidism.

The sequence was obtained from a woman in her twenties or thirties with Graves disease. The sample consisted of peripheral blood mononuclear cells (PBMCs), taken at new diagnosis, from a patient treated with antithyroid drugs.

CDR3 loop: CASSRSTGNYGYTF. For the CDR3, the DNA is TGTGCCAGCAGCCGGTCAACAGGGAACTATGGCTACACCTTC. This rearrangement joins TRBV11-2 to TRBJ1-2; D perhaps matches TRBD1 (6 bases). The CDR3 is 14 residues long. Germline V gene sequence: CDR1 SGHAT, CDR2 FQNNGV. The V end lost 5 bases, the J end lost 2 bases, and 12 bases lay between the germline ends.